This passage covers 28 T cell receptor beta chains from one sample sequenced in a study of T-cell reconstitution after alpha-beta-depleted transplantation in children. Library preparation (for TCRbeta) was performed with unique molecular identifiers. From the PCR reads, TCRdb called clonotypes with MiXCR, one entry per CDR3 protein. The data hold hundreds of thousands of distinct CDR3 sequences, with 16% observed a single time. Sequences were derived from PBMCs, mostly from graft donor cells, sampled 360 days after TCRalphabeta/CD19-depleted stem cell transplant. The source of these receptors is a male patient aged 10 to 17 who had a stem cell transplant for acute lymphoblastic leukemia, so the T cells may come from the graft donor.

This chain joins TRBV5-1 and TRBJ2-7; possibly TRBD1 for D (6 bases). V was cut by 3 bases and J by 0 bases, with 19 bases left in between. The germline V gene encodes CDR1 SGHRS and CDR2 YFSETQ. This CDR3 has 17 amino acids. The DNA of the CDR3 is TGCGCCAGCAGCTCCAACCCGACAGGTCTGAGCTCCTACGAGCAGTACTTC. It codes for CASSSNPTGLSSYEQYF.

Many counts were recorded for this clonotype. The CDR3 DNA reads TGTGCCAGCAGTTTCGGGATAGGGGAGCTGTTTTTT. This gives the protein CASSFGIGELFF. The chain links TRBV12-3 or TRBV12-4 to TRBJ2-2, with a weak D call TRBD2 (5 bases). This CDR3 has 12 residues. V lost 3 bases and J lost 8, with 7 bases in between.

This clonotype has just a few counts. The chain uses TRBV7-2 and TRBJ2-1, with 9 bases matching TRBD1. The CDR3 is 18 residues long. Germline values: CDR1 SGHTA, CDR2 FQGNSA. Unmatched junction bases numbered 13, after V lost 0 bases and J lost 7 bases. CDR3 sequence reads: CASSLAETGTGLSNEQFF. The CDR3 DNA is TGTGCCAGCAGCTTAGCGGAGACCGGGACAGGGTTGAGTAATGAGCAGTTCTTC.

This clonotype was picked up many times. This chain connects TRBV18 to TRBJ2-1, with D possibly TRBD1 on 5 matching bases. The germline V and J ends were trimmed by 3 bases and 5 bases, with 5 bases remaining between them. CDR1 and CDR2 from the germline V gene are KGHSH and LQKENI. This CDR3 is built from 12 residues. Written as DNA, the CDR3 is TGTGCCAGCTCACCGACAGACAATGAGCAGTTCTTC. Translation gives CASSPTDNEQFF. Variable domain in full (rest from reference TRBV18 and TRBJ2-1): NAGVMQNPRHLVRRRGQEARLRCSPMKGHSHVYWYRQLPEEGLKFMVYLQKENIIDESGMPKERFSAEFPKEGPSILRIQQVVRGDSAAYFCASSPTDNEQFFGPGTRLTVL.

The count of this clonotype is one. The chain uses TRBV3-1 and TRBJ2-2; no clear D. The CDR3 runs 16 residues. V lost 0 bases and J 8 bases, leaving 16 bases between the germline ends. Germline assignment: CDR1 LGHDT and CDR2 YNNKEL (reference sequence). CDR3 DNA sequence: TGTGCCAGCAGCCAAGAACGGCTCCGCTTCAGGGGGGAGCTGTTTTTT. Protein product: CASSQERLRFRGELFF.

This clonotype was detected many times. The chain recombines TRBV12-3 or TRBV12-4 with TRBJ2-3; TRBD2 agrees at 9 bases. J lost 0 bases, V lost 3 bases, and 4 bases had no gene match. The CDR3 spans 16 residues. The CDR3 region is CASSLGGRASTDTQYF. In nucleotides, the CDR3 is TGTGCCAGCAGTTTGGGCGGGAGGGCTAGCACAGATACGCAGTATTTT.

The V and J genes are TRBV7-3 and TRBJ2-7; 11 bases fit TRBD2. This CDR3 region has 16 residues. Germline V gene sequence: CDR1 SGHTA, CDR2 FQGTGA. V lost 5 bases to trimming and J lost 3 bases; unmatched junction nucleotides: 9. CDR3 residues: CASSPNPTSGIYEQYF. CDR3 nucleotide sequence: TGTGCCAGCAGCCCCAACCCGACTAGCGGGATCTACGAGCAGTACTTC.

Written as DNA, the CDR3 is TGCGCCAGCAGCTTGAAAGCGGGAGAGGTTAACGAGCAGTACTTC. Translation gives CASSLKAGEVNEQYF. The rearrangement uses TRBV5-1 and TRBJ2-7; 8 bases align to TRBD2. V was pared by 1 base and J by 5 bases, with 8 bases of the junction left unmatched. In germline, CDR1 is SGHRS, CDR2 YFSETQ. This CDR3 contains 15 residues. The full variable domain, completed using reference TRBV5-1 and TRBJ2-7, is KAGVTQTPRYLIKTRGQQVTLSCSPISGHRSVSWYQQTPGQGLQFLFEYFSETQRNKGNFPGRFSGRQFSNSRSEMNVSTLELGDSALYLCASSLKAGEVNEQYFGPGTRLTVT.

V is TRBV5-6 and J is TRBJ2-5; D could derive from TRBD1 or TRBD2 (5 bases each). The CDR3 runs to 16 residues. In germline, CDR1 is SGHDT, CDR2 YYEEEE. The V and J ends lost 4 bases and 1 base respectively, with 17 bases between them. The CDR3 here is CASSSPGVGVQETQYF. The DNA for the CDR3 is TGTGCCAGCAGCAGCCCCGGGGTGGGGGTCCAAGAGACCCAGTACTTC.

This clonotype was recorded at least ten times. The V gene is TRBV3-1, the J gene TRBJ1-2, with D perhaps matching TRBD1 (5 bases). Trimming removed 4 bases at V and 0 bases at J, with 9 bases between. CDR1 and CDR2 (germline): LGHDT, YNNKEL (reference sequence). The CDR3 length is 14 residues. CDR3 region: CASSRTGANYGYTF. DNA for the CDR3: TGTGCCAGCAGCCGAACAGGAGCTAACTATGGCTACACCTTC.

This clonotype has just a few counts. This chain links TRBV29-1 with TRBJ2-7; possibly TRBD1 for D (6 bases). V dropped 6 bases and J dropped 3 bases, with 12 bases sitting between them. CDR3 length: 12 amino acids. From germline, CDR1 is SQVTM and CDR2 ANQGSEA. DNA for the CDR3: TGCAGCGTCAGAAGGGGGTACTACGAGCAGTACTTC. Its protein is CSVRRGYYEQYF.

The chain is built from TRBV29-1 and TRBJ2-7; D possibly uses TRBD1 or TRBD2 (7 bases each). V was shortened by 8 bases and J by 2 bases, with 16 bases between the two germline ends. This CDR3 comprises 13 residues. Germline lookup yields CDR1 SQVTM and CDR2 ANQGSEA. In DNA form, the CDR3 reads TGCAGCATACTGGGGGGGACAGCCTACGAGCAGTACTTC. Its protein is CSILGGTAYEQYF.

This clonotype was detected ten times or more. This chain connects TRBV4-1 to TRBJ2-1; the D is unclear. The germline V gene encodes CDR1 MGHRA and CDR2 YSYEKL. CDR3 length: 15 residues. V dropped 4 bases and J dropped 0 bases, with 10 bases sitting between them. The DNA of the CDR3 is TGCGCCAGCAGCCTCCTTGGTATCTCCTACAATGAGCAGTTCTTC. Its protein product is CASSLLGISYNEQFF.

This clonotype was observed a few times. The chain carries TRBV10-3 and TRBJ2-7, with TRBD2 as a possible D gene (6 bases). V was shortened by 7 bases and J by 3 bases, with 22 bases between the two germline ends. Looked up from germline, CDR1 is ENHRY and CDR2 is SYGVKD. The length of the CDR3 is 16 residues. CDR3: CAIKRSPAGNFYEQYF. The CDR3 coding sequence is TGTGCCATCAAAAGATCCCCAGCGGGCAATTTCTACGAGCAGTACTTC.

The chain is built from TRBV7-6 and TRBJ2-2; TRBD1 aligns across 8 bases. V trimming: 3 bases; J trimming: 4 bases; junction bases outside the gene matches: 7. The CDR3 has 16 amino acids. Germline assignment: CDR1 SGHVS and CDR2 FNYEAQ. CDR3 in DNA: TGTGCCAGCAGCTTTGGGCAGGGGGCACTCACCGGGGAGCTGTTTTTT. Encoded protein: CASSFGQGALTGELFF. The full variable domain, rest sourced from reference TRBV7-6 and TRBJ2-2, is GAGVSQSPRYKVTKRGQDVALRCDPISGHVSLYWYRQALGQGPEFLTYFNYEAQQDKSGLPNDRFSAERPEGSISTLTIQRTEQRDSAMYRCASSFGQGALTGELFFGEGSRLTVL.

This clonotype was seen ten or more times. V gene TRBV28 combines with J gene TRBJ2-3; D is tentatively TRBD1 or TRBD2 (5 bases each). The germline V and J ends were trimmed by 6 bases and 2 bases, with 18 bases remaining between them. The CDR3 loop spans 16 amino acids. Germline V lookup: CDR1 MDHEN, CDR2 SYDVKM. The CDR3 nucleotides are TGTGCCAGCAGCCTTGGGTGGGACCCTTCCACAGATACGCAGTATTTT. This codes for CASSLGWDPSTDTQYF.

This clonotype appeared a few times. The chain combines TRBV5-6 with TRBJ2-7; D call uncertain. The CDR3 extends over 15 amino acids. Germline values: CDR1 SGHDT, CDR2 YYEEEE. Between the trimmed V and J ends, which lost 4 bases and 3 bases, there was a span of 17 bases. The CDR3 protein is CASSHFLGVFYEQYF. The CDR3 coding sequence is TGTGCCAGCAGCCATTTCCTAGGAGTGTTCTACGAGCAGTACTTC.

This clonotype has only a few counts. The chain combines TRBV7-9 with TRBJ2-1, with D unresolved. V shed 5 bases and J shed 11 bases, with 10 bases lying between them. The CDR3 runs 11 residues. The V gene's germline CDR1 is SEHNR and CDR2 FQNEAQ (reference sequence). The CDR3 here is CASSPPPQQFF. For the CDR3, the DNA is TGTGCCAGCAGCCCCCCCCCACAGCAGTTCTTC.

This chain joins TRBV11-2 and TRBJ2-6, with 11 bases fitting TRBD1. This CDR3 region has 18 residues. Trimming at V came to 0 bases and at J to 3 bases, leaving 4 bases not matched to a gene. From germline, CDR1 is SGHAT and CDR2 FQNNGV. CDR3 amino acids: CASSLERTGGVGANVLTF. CDR3 sequence (DNA): TGTGCCAGCAGCTTAGAACGGACAGGGGGCGTTGGGGCCAACGTCCTGACTTTC.

This chain joins TRBV20-1 and TRBJ2-7; a weak D match, TRBD2 (5 bases). The CDR3 sequence is 13 residues long. CDR1 is DFQATT, CDR2 SNEGSKA, per germline (reference sequence). V lost 2 bases and J lost 0, with 8 bases in between. As DNA, the CDR3 is TGCAGTGCTAGACTGGGGAGCTCCTACGAGCAGTACTTC. This sequence encodes CSARLGSSYEQYF.

The chain uses TRBV29-1 and TRBJ2-1, with D unresolved. This CDR3 region has 12 residues. From germline, CDR1 is SQVTM and CDR2 ANQGSEA. Trimming pared 7 bases from V and 0 bases from J, leaving 7 bases between. The CDR3 DNA follows: TGCAGCGGAGAGAGCTCCTACAATGAGCAGTTCTTC. Translating gives CSGESSYNEQFF.

This clonotype was detected many times. The V and J genes are TRBV9 and TRBJ1-1; 9 bases are a match to TRBD1. Unmatched junction bases numbered 4, after V lost 3 bases and J lost 1 base. Germline loops: CDR1 SGDLS, CDR2 YYNGEE. This CDR3 is 15 amino acids long. The CDR3 loop is CASSGPGQGNTEAFF. The CDR3 coding sequence is TGTGCCAGCAGCGGACCGGGACAGGGGAACACTGAAGCTTTCTTT.

This clonotype turned up a few times. J is TRBJ2-7 and V is TRBV18; 14 nucleotides line up with TRBD2. V was pared by 6 bases and J by 5 bases, with 3 bases of the junction left unmatched. This CDR3 is built from 14 residues. In germline, CDR1 is KGHSH, CDR2 LQKENI. The CDR3 spells CASSMGLAGDEQYF. The CDR3 nucleotides are TGTGCCAGCTCGATGGGACTAGCGGGAGACGAGCAGTACTTC.

The chain joins TRBV7-9 to TRBJ2-7, with D tentatively TRBD2 (6 bases). CDR3 size: 14 residues. Per germline, CDR1 SEHNR and CDR2 FQNEAQ (reference sequence). V gave up 4 bases and J gave up 5 bases, with 15 bases separating them. The CDR3 loop reads CASSSWGTSDEQYF. In DNA form, the CDR3 reads TGTGCCAGCAGCTCATGGGGGACTTCGGACGAGCAGTACTTC.

The chain uses TRBV12-3 or TRBV12-4 and TRBJ2-7; a possible D gene is TRBD1 (5 bases). This CDR3 contains 15 residues. Trimming took 2 bases from V and 3 from J, leaving 14 bases between them. As DNA, the CDR3 is TGTGCCAGCAGTTTAAGGGGTTCTTGGGGCTACGAGCAGTACTTC. Protein sequence: CASSLRGSWGYEQYF.

This clonotype was seen a few times. The V and J genes are TRBV5-5 and TRBJ1-4; TRBD1 might be the D (5 bases). In germline, CDR1 is SGHKS, CDR2 YYEKEE (reference sequence). Trimming left V 4 bases short and J 8 bases short, with 18 bases between. The CDR3 consists of 15 residues. This CDR3 reads CASSPPGGGKEKLFF. CDR3 nucleotide sequence: TGTGCCAGCAGCCCGCCGGGGGGTGGGAAAGAAAAACTGTTTTTT. Using reference TRBV5-5 and TRBJ1-4 for the parts outside the CDR3, the full variable domain is DAGVTQSPTHLIKTRGQQVTLRCSPISGHKSVSWYQQVLGQGPQFIFQYYEKEERGRGNFPDRFSARQFPNYSSELNVNALLLGDSALYLCASSPPGGGKEKLFFGSGTQLSVL.

V gene TRBV21-1 combines with J gene TRBJ2-7. TRBV21-1 is a pseudogene locus. This CDR3 spans 13 amino acids. The CDR3 protein is CASSKGNRYEQYF. CDR3 nucleotide sequence: TGTGCCAGCAGCAAGGGCAACCGCTACGAGCAGTACTTC.

This clonotype was seen more than once but under ten times. V gene TRBV3-1 combines with J gene TRBJ2-7; D not certain. The CDR3 consists of 16 residues. Germline V gives CDR1 LGHDT, CDR2 YNNKEL (reference sequence). The ends were cut back, 5 bases at V and 0 bases at J, with 17 bases in the middle. The CDR3 spells CASSALSYPLSYEQYF. CDR3 DNA: TGTGCCAGCAGCGCCCTCTCTTATCCGCTCTCCTACGAGCAGTACTTC.